Following are 24 T cell receptor beta chains from one sample sequenced in a study of CD8 T cells in ankylosing spondylitis. TCRdb re-derived calls from the 5' RACE reads in MiXCR, one entry per CDR3 protein. The sample consists of about 250,000 distinct CDR3 sequences, more than 20% of them appearing once. Input material: blood, either unsorted or a sorted T cell fraction (not recorded which). These receptors were taken from a male donor with ankylosing spondylitis or in good health (not recorded which).

There are a few counts of this clonotype. The V gene is TRBV11-2, the J gene TRBJ2-6; D is undetermined. The germline V gene has CDR1 SGHAT and CDR2 FQNNGV. The CDR3 totals 17 residues. V was cut by 4 bases and J by 3 bases, with 16 bases left in between. CDR3 in amino acids: CASSSPKGAVGANVLTF. CDR3 nucleotide sequence: TGTGCCAGCAGCTCACCAAAGGGCGCGGTTGGGGCCAACGTCCTGACTTTC.

This clonotype was found many times. This chain links TRBV10-3 with TRBJ2-5; 8 bases line up with TRBD2. The germline gives CDR1 ENHRY, CDR2 SYGVKD. Trimming removed 6 bases from V and 2 bases from J; junction bases left unmatched: 17. This CDR3 region has 18 residues. CDR3 sequence: CAISDTTRGAGVQETQYF. In nucleotides, the CDR3 is TGTGCCATCAGCGATACGACTAGAGGAGCGGGGGTACAAGAGACCCAGTACTTC.

This clonotype came up many times. The chain uses TRBV6-1 and TRBJ2-2, with D perhaps given as TRBD1 or TRBD2 (6 bases each). Between the trimmed V and J ends, which lost 7 bases and 7 bases, there was a span of 16 bases. This CDR3 has 14 residues. Germline assignment: CDR1 MNHNS and CDR2 SASEGT. Written as DNA, the CDR3 is TGTGCCAGCAATAGGGGGGCGCAAGGCGGGGAGCTGTTTTTT. As protein: CASNRGAQGGELFF.

The chain carries TRBV12-3 or TRBV12-4 and TRBJ2-7; 9 nucleotides align to TRBD1. Unmatched junction bases numbered 12, after V lost 6 bases and J lost 3 bases. This CDR3 comprises 16 residues. The DNA for the CDR3 is TGTGCCAGCAGCCGACATCCGGGACAGGGAAACTACGAGCAGTACTTC. It specifies CASSRHPGQGNYEQYF.

This chain uses TRBV15 with TRBJ2-5; TRBD1 matches at 10 bases. This CDR3 region has 15 residues. With V trimmed by 5 bases and J by 5 bases, 8 bases remained unmatched. In germline, CDR1 is LNHNV, CDR2 YYDKDF (reference sequence). The CDR3 spells CATSSTGQGVETQYF. DNA of the CDR3: TGTGCCACCAGCTCCACCGGACAGGGGGTGGAGACCCAGTACTTC.

This clonotype was counted a few times. This chain connects TRBV20-1 to TRBJ2-7, with TRBD1 matching over 8 bases. The germline CDR1 and CDR2 sequences are DFQATT and SNEGSKA (reference sequence). V lost 5 bases and J lost 2; bases outside the gene matches: 8. This CDR3 is 14 amino acids long. The CDR3 reads CSARGWTGTYEQYF. CDR3 coding DNA: TGCAGTGCTCGAGGCTGGACAGGGACCTACGAGCAGTACTTC.

The chain uses TRBV12-3 or TRBV12-4 and TRBJ2-5; maybe TRBD2 (5 bases). Trimming cost V 5 bases and J 3 bases, with 13 bases left between them. This CDR3 is built from 14 residues. The CDR3 region has the DNA TGTGCCAGCAGTCCCCCCTACGGGGAAGAGACCCAGTACTTC. This encodes CASSPPYGEETQYF.

This clonotype was recorded many times. The chain employs TRBV12-3 or TRBV12-4 and TRBJ1-2; 7 nucleotides agree with TRBD1. Losses at the gene ends were 7 bases for V and 4 bases for J; bases not matched to a gene: 9. The CDR3 covers 14 residues. In DNA, the CDR3 is TGTGCCAGCACCGCGGGGCAGGGGGTCTATGGCTACACCTTC. Encoded protein: CASTAGQGVYGYTF.

This clonotype came up many times. This chain links TRBV7-9 with TRBJ2-1; D is unclear. With 5 bases removed from V and 12 bases from J, the gap between germline ends came to 14 bases. CDR3 length equals 12 residues. The germline V gene encodes CDR1 SEHNR and CDR2 FQNEAQ (reference sequence). The CDR3 sequence: CASSTLDLGQFF. CDR3 DNA sequence: TGTGCCAGCAGCACCTTGGACCTGGGGCAGTTCTTC.

The chain couples TRBV6-1 to TRBJ2-3; tentative D call: TRBD2 (5 bases). V lost 8 bases to trimming and J lost 3 bases, with 12 bases between them. The CDR3 length is 13 residues. Germline V lookup: CDR1 MNHNS, CDR2 SASEGT. CDR3 region: CASVRTGTDTQYF. The CDR3 nucleotides read TGTGCCAGCGTCCGGACTGGGACAGATACGCAGTATTTT.

In this sample, this clonotype turned up once. The chain couples TRBV30 to TRBJ2-7, with 7 bases matching TRBD1. CDR1 is GTSNPN and CDR2 is SVGIG in the germline V gene (reference sequence). CDR3 length: 13 amino acids. The V and J ends lost 4 bases and 3 bases, in that order; junction bases with no gene match: 6. Written as DNA, the CDR3 is TGTGCCTGGAAGCCAGGGGGTTACTACGAGCAGTACTTC. Its protein product is CAWKPGGYYEQYF.

This clonotype was counted a single time. The J gene is TRBJ2-1, the V gene TRBV10-3; 8 positions match TRBD2. There are 13 residues in the CDR3. Germline CDR1 is ENHRY and CDR2 is SYGVKD. Trimming took 10 bases from V and 4 from J; bases not matched to a gene: 6. In nucleotides, the CDR3 is TGTGCCACATCCCCTAGCGGGTACAATGAGCAGTTCTTC. Encoded protein: CATSPSGYNEQFF.

This clonotype occurred many times. The CDR3 loop is CASSLGGLNSGNTIYF. As DNA, the CDR3 is TGCGCCAGCAGCTTGGGGGGGCTCAACTCTGGAAACACCATATATTTT. The rearrangement joins TRBV5-1 to TRBJ1-3; possible D gene TRBD1, 6 bases. With 0 bases removed from V and 0 bases from J, the gap between germline ends came to 10 bases. CDR1 is SGHRS, CDR2 YFSETQ, per germline. CDR3 length: 16 residues.

The chain joins TRBV12-3 or TRBV12-4 to TRBJ2-7; possible D gene TRBD1, 7 bases. V was clipped by 6 bases and J by 0 bases, with 12 bases between them. CDR3 length: 14 amino acids. This chain's CDR3 is CASRRRGHSYEQYF. CDR3 coding DNA: TGTGCCAGCAGAAGGAGGGGGCACTCCTACGAGCAGTACTTC.

In its sample, this clonotype was seen many times. The chain recombines TRBV10-2 with TRBJ1-2, with a weak D call TRBD1 (6 bases). The length of the CDR3 is 14 residues. The germline gives CDR1 WSHSY, CDR2 SAAADI. Trimming shortened V by 8 bases and J by 4 bases, and 17 bases separated the two germline ends. The CDR3 is CASRAGASGYGYTF. The CDR3, as DNA: TGCGCCAGCCGGGCGGGGGCGAGCGGCTATGGCTACACCTTC.

This chain links TRBV12-3 or TRBV12-4 with TRBJ1-1; tentatively, D is TRBD1 (5 bases). V gave up 6 bases and J gave up 5 bases, with 16 bases separating them. The length of the CDR3 is 14 residues. The CDR3, as DNA: TGTGCCAGCAGGCTTGACAGCCCGGGGACTGAAGCTTTCTTT. Translated, it gives CASRLDSPGTEAFF.

This clonotype was detected ten times or more. The V gene is TRBV20-1, the J gene TRBJ2-2; D possibly corresponds to TRBD2 (7 bases). V gave up 7 bases and J gave up 4 bases, with 19 bases separating them. The germline V gene has CDR1 DFQATT and CDR2 SNEGSKA (reference sequence). CDR3 length: 15 amino acids. CDR3: CSVRGAGVGTGELFF. The DNA of the CDR3 is TGCAGTGTCCGGGGGGCGGGGGTTGGCACCGGGGAGCTGTTTTTT.

The chain joins TRBV7-7 to TRBJ2-1; D is perhaps TRBD1 (6 bases). V lost 5 bases and J lost 0, with 14 bases in between. The CDR3 consists of 16 residues. Germline V CDR1 and CDR2: SSHAT, FNYEAQ (reference sequence). The DNA for the CDR3 is TGTGCCAGCAGCCCGGGAATGGGGGCCTCCTACAATGAGCAGTTCTTC. It specifies CASSPGMGASYNEQFF.

The rearrangement joins TRBV6-1 to TRBJ2-7; weak D call: TRBD1 (5 bases). The CDR3 has 14 residues. CDR1 is MNHNS, CDR2 SASEGT, per germline. The V end lost 4 bases, the J end lost 2 bases, and 12 bases lay between the germline ends. The CDR3 DNA reads as TGTGCCAGCAGTGCAAGGGGTGGCGCCTACGAGCAGTACTTC. It specifies CASSARGGAYEQYF.

The sample holds a few counts of this clonotype. The chain is built from TRBV29-1 and TRBJ2-1, with 11 bases that match TRBD2. Germline loops: CDR1 SQVTM, CDR2 ANQGSEA. V shed 5 bases, J shed 7 bases, and the junction held 10 bases outside the gene matches. The CDR3 runs 15 residues. The CDR3 DNA follows: TGCAGCGTTCGGTTAGCGGGGGGGCTAAAAAATGAGCAGTTCTTC. Translating it yields CSVRLAGGLKNEQFF.

Only a few counts were recorded for this clonotype. The chain combines TRBV2 with TRBJ2-7, with D maybe TRBD2 (5 bases). This CDR3 region has 13 residues. The germline gives CDR1 SNHLY, CDR2 FYNNEI. Trimming cost V 7 bases and J 7 bases, with 17 bases left between them. CDR3 region: CASKRGRAWEQYF. CDR3 bases: TGTGCCAGCAAACGGGGTAGGGCTTGGGAGCAGTACTTC. Complete variable domain (other parts from reference TRBV2 and TRBJ2-7): EPEVTQTPSHQVTQMGQEVILRCVPISNHLYFYWYRQILGQKVEFLVSFYNNEISEKSEIFDDQFSVERPDGSNFTLKIRSTKLEDSAMYFCASKRGRAWEQYFGPGTRLTVT.

This clonotype was found a few times. The J gene is TRBJ2-3, the V gene TRBV20-1; TRBD2 agrees at 12 bases. This CDR3 contains 15 residues. CDR1 and CDR2 (germline): DFQATT, SNEGSKA (reference sequence). The V gene end was trimmed by 7 bases and the J gene end by 5 bases; junction bases not matched to a gene: 10. The CDR3 nucleotides are TGCAGTGGATCTAGCGGGGGGGGAATGAGAGATACGCAGTATTTT. It translates to CSGSSGGGMRDTQYF.

The V and J genes are TRBV20-1 and TRBJ2-3; 13 bases agree with TRBD2. The CDR3 totals 15 residues. The germline gives CDR1 DFQATT, CDR2 SNEGSKA (reference sequence). V shed 1 base and J 5 bases; nucleotides not matched to a gene: 3. CDR3 sequence: CSARGTSGGGDTQYF. CDR3 coding DNA: TGCAGTGCTAGAGGGACTAGCGGGGGTGGAGATACGCAGTATTTT.

This clonotype has a handful of counts. The chain uses TRBV20-1 and TRBJ2-5; D perhaps matches TRBD1 (5 bases). The CDR3 has 13 residues. Germline CDR1 is DFQATT and CDR2 is SNEGSKA (reference sequence). V lost 1 base to trimming and J lost 2 bases, with 8 bases between them. CDR3 nucleotide sequence: TGCAGTGCTAGAGGGACAAAGCAAGAGACCCAGTACTTC. Translated, it gives CSARGTKQETQYF.